The next 10 T cell receptor beta chains were all read from a single sample in a study of blood T cells in healthy people across ages. Using a J-beta primer mix together with a sample-barcoded 5' primer, a second PCR was run for roughly 6 to 12 cycles. TCRdb recomputed calls from the 5' RACE reads with MiXCR, one row per CDR3 protein. The sample includes about 800,000 distinct CDR3 sequences, 58% of them seen just once. The sample taken for sequencing was blood. The receptor set was obtained from a man aged 30-40 years in good health.

The gene calls are TRBV20-1 and TRBJ2-6; D perhaps matches TRBD2 (5 bases). The CDR3 consists of 14 residues. V was clipped by 6 bases and J by 4 bases, with 13 bases between them. CDR1 and CDR2 (germline): DFQATT, SNEGSKA (reference sequence). CDR3 sequence (DNA): TGCAGTGCGGAGGTCCCACCCGGGGCCAACGTCCTGACTTTC. Protein: CSAEVPPGANVLTF.

V is TRBV20-1 and J is TRBJ2-1, with D possibly being TRBD1 or TRBD2 (5 bases each). CDR3 length equals 16 residues. Trimming took off 4 bases at V and 0 bases at J, with 16 bases between the two ends. The germline gives CDR1 DFQATT, CDR2 SNEGSKA (reference sequence). CDR3 nucleotides: TGCAGTGCTATCGGGACCGATCGGAGCTCCTACAATGAGCAGTTCTTC. Translation: CSAIGTDRSSYNEQFF.

This clonotype turned up a few times. The rearrangement joins TRBV20-1 to TRBJ1-6, with TRBD1 identical over 9 bases. Germline V gives CDR1 DFQATT, CDR2 SNEGSKA (reference sequence). With 3 bases clipped from V and 7 bases from J, the junction kept 4 bases outside the gene matches. The CDR3 has 14 amino acids. The CDR3 nucleotides read TGCAGTGCTAGCGGGGACAGGGAAAATTCACCCCTCCACTTT. Protein: CSASGDRENSPLHF.

The chain links TRBV7-2 to TRBJ2-6; TRBD2 is a possible D gene (5 bases). Germline V CDR1 and CDR2: SGHTA, FQGNSA. V dropped 5 bases and J dropped 0 bases, with 14 bases sitting between them. There are 17 residues in the CDR3. The CDR3 here is CASSTRLGPSGANVLTF. For the CDR3, the DNA is TGTGCCAGCAGCACTAGACTGGGCCCCTCTGGGGCCAACGTCCTGACTTTC.

The V gene is TRBV29-1, the J gene TRBJ2-1; the D gene is possibly TRBD2 (6 bases). Looked up from germline, CDR1 is SQVTM and CDR2 is ANQGSEA. V was trimmed by 7 bases and J by 8 bases, leaving 18 bases between them. This CDR3 region has 13 residues. CDR3 in amino acids: CSGKAGTWDEQFF. The CDR3 DNA follows: TGCAGCGGGAAAGCGGGCACCTGGGATGAGCAGTTCTTC.

The chain employs TRBV12-3 or TRBV12-4 and TRBJ2-4; tentatively, D is TRBD1 or TRBD2 (7 bases each). Matching the DNA end better, TRBJ2-7 makes the J call doubtful. This CDR3 is 13 amino acids long. In DNA form, the CDR3 reads TGTGCCAGCAGTTTACCCAGGGGGGGCGAGCAGTACTTC. This gives the protein CASSLPRGGEQYF.

A few counts support this clonotype. This rearrangement joins TRBV6-5 to TRBJ1-4; TRBD1 might be the D (5 bases). The germline V and J ends were trimmed by 4 bases and 6 bases, with 18 bases remaining between them. Germline values: CDR1 MNHEY, CDR2 SVGAGI. CDR3 length equals 16 residues. This CDR3 reads CASSSQLYRNDEKLFF. CDR3 coding DNA: TGTGCCAGCAGTTCTCAATTGTACAGGAATGATGAAAAACTGTTTTTT.

The sample holds a few counts of this clonotype. The rearrangement joins TRBV6-2 or TRBV6-3 to TRBJ2-1, with D tentatively TRBD1 or TRBD2 (5 bases each). V shed 7 bases and J shed 7 bases, with 20 bases lying between them. The CDR3 sequence is 15 residues long. Germline CDR1 reads MNHEY; CDR2 reads SVGEGT. This CDR3 is CASTPWDGQLNEQFF. For the CDR3, the DNA is TGTGCCAGCACACCCTGGGACGGCCAGTTGAATGAGCAGTTCTTC.

This clonotype turned up a few times. CDR3 sequence reads: CATRVAGANVLTF. DNA of the CDR3: TGTGCCACCCGAGTAGCTGGGGCCAACGTCCTGACTTTC. V is TRBV28 and J is TRBJ2-6; D is undetermined. The CDR3 is 13 amino acids. V was pared by 10 bases and J by 2 bases, with 9 bases between. Germline V gives CDR1 MDHEN, CDR2 SYDVKM.

The rearrangement uses TRBV11-1 and TRBJ2-1, with 11 bases aligning to TRBD2. The CDR3 extends over 16 amino acids. CDR1 is SGHAT, CDR2 FQDESV, per germline (reference sequence). The trim removed 4 bases at V and 3 bases at J, leaving 5 bases unmatched. CDR3 amino acids: CASSSKGTSGYNEQFF. The CDR3 bases are TGTGCCAGCAGCTCGAAAGGGACTAGCGGCTACAATGAGCAGTTCTTC.